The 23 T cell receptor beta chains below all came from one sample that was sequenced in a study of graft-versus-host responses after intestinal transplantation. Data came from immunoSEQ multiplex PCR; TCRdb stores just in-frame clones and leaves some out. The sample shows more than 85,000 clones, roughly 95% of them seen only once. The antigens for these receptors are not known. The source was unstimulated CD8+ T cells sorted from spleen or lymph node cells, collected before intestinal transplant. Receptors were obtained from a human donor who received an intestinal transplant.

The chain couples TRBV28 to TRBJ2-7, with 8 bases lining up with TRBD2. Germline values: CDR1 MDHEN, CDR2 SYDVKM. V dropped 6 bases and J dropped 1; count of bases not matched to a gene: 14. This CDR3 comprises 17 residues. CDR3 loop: CASSPKSGSLPSYEQYF. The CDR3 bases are TGTGCCAGCAGCCCCAAGAGCGGGAGTCTCCCGTCCTACGAGCAGTACTTC. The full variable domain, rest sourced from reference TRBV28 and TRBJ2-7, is DVKVTQSSRYLVKRTGEKVFLECVQDMDHENMFWYRQDPGLGLRLIYFSYDVKMKEKGDIPEGYSVSREKKERFSLILESASTNQTSMYLCASSPKSGSLPSYEQYFGPGTRLTVT.

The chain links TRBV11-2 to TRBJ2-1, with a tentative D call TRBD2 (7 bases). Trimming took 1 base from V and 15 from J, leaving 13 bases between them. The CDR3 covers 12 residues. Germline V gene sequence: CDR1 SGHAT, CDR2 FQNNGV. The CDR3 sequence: CASSLGGRGAFF. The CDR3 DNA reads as TGTGCCAGCAGCTTAGGTGGGAGGGGGGCGTTCTTC.

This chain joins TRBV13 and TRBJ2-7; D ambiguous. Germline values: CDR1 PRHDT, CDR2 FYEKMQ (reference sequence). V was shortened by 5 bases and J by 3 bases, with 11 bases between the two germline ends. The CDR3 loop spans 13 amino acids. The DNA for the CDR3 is TGTGCCAGCAGCCCCGGACGGCGCTACGAGCAGTACTTC. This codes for CASSPGRRYEQYF.

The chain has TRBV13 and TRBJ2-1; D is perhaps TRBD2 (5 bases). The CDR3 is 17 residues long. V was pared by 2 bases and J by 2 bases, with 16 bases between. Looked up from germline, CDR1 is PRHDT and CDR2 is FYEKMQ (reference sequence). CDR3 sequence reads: CASSLIPRSGPYNEQFF. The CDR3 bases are TGTGCCAGCAGCTTAATTCCGAGAAGCGGACCCTACAATGAGCAGTTCTTC.

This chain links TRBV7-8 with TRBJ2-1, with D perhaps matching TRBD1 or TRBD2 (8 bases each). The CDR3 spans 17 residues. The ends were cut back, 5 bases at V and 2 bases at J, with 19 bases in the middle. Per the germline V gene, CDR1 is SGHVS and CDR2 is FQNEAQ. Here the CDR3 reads CASSPGGGQVTYNEQFF. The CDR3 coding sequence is TGTGCCAGCAGCCCCGGGGGGGGACAGGTTACCTACAATGAGCAGTTCTTC.

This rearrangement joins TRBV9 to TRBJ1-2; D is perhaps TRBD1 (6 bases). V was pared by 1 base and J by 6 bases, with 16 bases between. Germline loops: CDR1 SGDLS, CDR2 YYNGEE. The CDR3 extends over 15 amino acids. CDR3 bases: TGTGCCAGCAGCGTACTCGATGTTGCAGGGGATGGCTACACCTTC. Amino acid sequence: CASSVLDVAGDGYTF.

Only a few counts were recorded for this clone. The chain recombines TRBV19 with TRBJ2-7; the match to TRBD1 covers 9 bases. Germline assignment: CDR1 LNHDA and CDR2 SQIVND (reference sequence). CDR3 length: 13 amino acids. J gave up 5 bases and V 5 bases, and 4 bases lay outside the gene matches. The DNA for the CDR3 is TGTGCCAGTAGTGCAGGGACAGGGAACGAGCAGTACTTC. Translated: CASSAGTGNEQYF.

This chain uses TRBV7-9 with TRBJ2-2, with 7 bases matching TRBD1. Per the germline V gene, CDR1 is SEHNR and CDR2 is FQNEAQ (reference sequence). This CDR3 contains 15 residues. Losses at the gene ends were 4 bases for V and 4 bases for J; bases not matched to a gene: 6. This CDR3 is CASSSGQAGTGELFF. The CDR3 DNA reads TGTGCCAGCAGCTCCGGACAGGCCGGCACCGGGGAGCTGTTTTTT.

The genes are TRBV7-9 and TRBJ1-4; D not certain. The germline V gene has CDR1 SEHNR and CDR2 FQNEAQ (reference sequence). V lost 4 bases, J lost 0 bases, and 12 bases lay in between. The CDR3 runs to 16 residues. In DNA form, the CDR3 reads TGTGCCAGCAGCTCAGTGGCCCTTGCAACTAATGAAAAACTGTTTTTT. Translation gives CASSSVALATNEKLFF.

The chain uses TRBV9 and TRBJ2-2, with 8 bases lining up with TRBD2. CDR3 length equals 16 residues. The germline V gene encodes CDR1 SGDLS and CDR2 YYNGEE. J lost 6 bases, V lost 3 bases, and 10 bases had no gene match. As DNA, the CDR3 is TGTGCCAGCAGCGAGGCCCCGGGACTAGGTTCCGGGGAGCTGTTTTTT. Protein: CASSEAPGLGSGELFF.

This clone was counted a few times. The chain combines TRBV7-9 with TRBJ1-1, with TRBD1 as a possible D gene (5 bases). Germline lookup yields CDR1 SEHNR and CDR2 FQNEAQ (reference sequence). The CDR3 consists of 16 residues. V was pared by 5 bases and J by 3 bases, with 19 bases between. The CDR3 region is CASSHHPDSGDTEAFF. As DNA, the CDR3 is TGTGCCAGCAGCCACCACCCAGACAGCGGGGACACTGAAGCTTTCTTT. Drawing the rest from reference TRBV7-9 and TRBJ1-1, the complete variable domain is DTGVSQNPRHKITKRGQNVTFRCDPISEHNRLYWYRQTLGQGPEFLTYFQNEAQLEKSRLLSDRFSAERPKGSFSTLEIQRTEQGDSAMYLCASSHHPDSGDTEAFFGQGTRLTVV.

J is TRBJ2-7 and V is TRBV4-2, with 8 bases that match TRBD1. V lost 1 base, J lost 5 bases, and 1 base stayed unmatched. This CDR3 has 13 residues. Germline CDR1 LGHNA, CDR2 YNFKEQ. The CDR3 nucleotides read TGTGCCAGCAGCCAAGGGGACAGGAACGAGCAGTACTTC. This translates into CASSQGDRNEQYF.

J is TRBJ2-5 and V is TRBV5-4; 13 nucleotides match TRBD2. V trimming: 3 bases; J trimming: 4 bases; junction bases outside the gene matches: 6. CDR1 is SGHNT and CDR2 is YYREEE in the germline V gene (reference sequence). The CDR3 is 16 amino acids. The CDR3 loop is CASSYGTSGTVETQYF. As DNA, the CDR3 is TGTGCCAGCAGCTACGGGACTAGCGGGACCGTAGAGACCCAGTACTTC.

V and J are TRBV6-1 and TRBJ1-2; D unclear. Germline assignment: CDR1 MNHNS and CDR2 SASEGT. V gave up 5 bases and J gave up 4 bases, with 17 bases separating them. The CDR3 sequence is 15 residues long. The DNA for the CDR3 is TGTGCCAGCAGTCTAAGCGGGGTTTTGGGCTATGGCTACACCTTC. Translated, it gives CASSLSGVLGYGYTF.

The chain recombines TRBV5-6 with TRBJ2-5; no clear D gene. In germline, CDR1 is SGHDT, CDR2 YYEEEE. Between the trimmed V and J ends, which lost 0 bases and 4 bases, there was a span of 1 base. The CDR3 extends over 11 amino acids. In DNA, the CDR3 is TGTGCCAGCAGCTTGGCAGAGACCCAGTACTTC. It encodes CASSLAETQYF.

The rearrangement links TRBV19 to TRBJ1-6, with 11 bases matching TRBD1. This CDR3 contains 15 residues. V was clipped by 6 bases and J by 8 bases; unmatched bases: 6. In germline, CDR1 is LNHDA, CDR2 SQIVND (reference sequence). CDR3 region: CASSQDRGRDSPLHF. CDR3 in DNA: TGTGCCAGTAGCCAGGACAGGGGGCGAGATTCACCCCTCCACTTT.

CDR3 nucleotides: TGTGCCAGCAGTGAAGTATGGGACGGTAACTATGGCTACACCTTC. The encoded protein is CASSEVWDGNYGYTF. This chain uses TRBV2 with TRBJ1-2; weak D call: TRBD1 (5 bases). In germline, CDR1 is SNHLY, CDR2 FYNNEI. V dropped 1 base and J dropped 1 base, with 10 bases sitting between them. The CDR3 loop spans 15 amino acids.

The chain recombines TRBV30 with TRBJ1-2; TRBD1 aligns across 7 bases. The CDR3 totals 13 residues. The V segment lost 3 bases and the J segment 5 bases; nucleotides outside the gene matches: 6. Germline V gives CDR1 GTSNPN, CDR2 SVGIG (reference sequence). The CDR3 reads CAWSAGGEYGYTF. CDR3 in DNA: TGTGCCTGGAGCGCAGGGGGGGAATATGGCTACACCTTC.

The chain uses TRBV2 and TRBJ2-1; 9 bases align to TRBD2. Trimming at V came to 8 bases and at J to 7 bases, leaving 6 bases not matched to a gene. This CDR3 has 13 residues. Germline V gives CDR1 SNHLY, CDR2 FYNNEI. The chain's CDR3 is CASPGLAHNEQFF. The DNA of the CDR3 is TGTGCCAGCCCCGGACTAGCGCATAATGAGCAGTTCTTC.

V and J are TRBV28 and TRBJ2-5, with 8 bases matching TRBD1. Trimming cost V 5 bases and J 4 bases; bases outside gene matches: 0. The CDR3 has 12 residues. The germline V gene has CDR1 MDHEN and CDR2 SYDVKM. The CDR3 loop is CASSQGAETQYF. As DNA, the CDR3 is TGTGCCAGCAGTCAGGGGGCAGAGACCCAGTACTTC.

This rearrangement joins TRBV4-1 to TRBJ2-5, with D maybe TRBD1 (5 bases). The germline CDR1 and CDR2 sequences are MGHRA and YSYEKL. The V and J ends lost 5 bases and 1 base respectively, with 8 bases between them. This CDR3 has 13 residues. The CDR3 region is CASSRQIQETQYF. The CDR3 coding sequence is TGCGCCAGCAGCAGACAGATCCAAGAGACCCAGTACTTC.

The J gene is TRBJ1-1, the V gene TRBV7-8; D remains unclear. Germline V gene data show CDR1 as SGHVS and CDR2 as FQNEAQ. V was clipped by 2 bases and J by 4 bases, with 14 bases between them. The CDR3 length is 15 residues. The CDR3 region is CASSLSRMGGTEAFF. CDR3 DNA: TGTGCCAGCAGCTTATCGCGGATGGGCGGCACTGAAGCTTTCTTT.

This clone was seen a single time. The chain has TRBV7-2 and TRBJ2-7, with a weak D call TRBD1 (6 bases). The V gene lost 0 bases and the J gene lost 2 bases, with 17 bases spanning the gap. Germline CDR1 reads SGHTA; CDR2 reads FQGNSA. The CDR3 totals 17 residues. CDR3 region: CASSLATDDRFAYEQYF. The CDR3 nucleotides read TGTGCCAGCAGCTTAGCTACCGACGACAGGTTTGCCTACGAGCAGTACTTC. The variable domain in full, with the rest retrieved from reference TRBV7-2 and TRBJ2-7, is GAGVSQSPSNKVTEKGKDVELRCDPISGHTALYWYRQSLGQGLEFLIYFQGNSAPDKSGLPSDRFSAERTGGSVSTLTIQRTQQEDSAVYLCASSLATDDRFAYEQYFGPGTRLTVT.